Below, 14 T cell receptor beta chains from the same sample are listed, as sequenced in a study of identifying expanded T cells in peripheral blood (dated by TCRdb to between 2018 and 2021). Receptor libraries were prepared by the immunoSEQ multiplex PCR assay. In its TCRdb copy, this immuneACCESS table keeps in-frame sequences only and misses some clones. Where compared with another copy, unresolved V genes explain less than half of these, and the others have no known cause. This sample is represented by 70,000 to 95,000 clones; roughly 90% of them were singletons. Roughly 7% of the sample is taken by the ten largest. The specimen was blood. The receptors derive from a person between 18 and 75 years old in good health.

The rearrangement joins TRBV13 to TRBJ2-7, with 11 bases aligning to TRBD2. The junction had 5 bases not matched to a gene; V was cut back by 5 bases and J by 2 bases. The CDR3 is 15 residues long. CDR1 and CDR2 (germline): PRHDT, FYEKMQ (reference sequence). The DNA for the CDR3 is TGTGCCAGCAGCCGACTAGCGGGAAAAGCCTACGAGCAGTACTTC. This gives the protein CASSRLAGKAYEQYF.

The genes are TRBV30 and TRBJ1-1, with D possibly being TRBD1 (6 bases). Trimming left V 2 bases short and J 3 bases short, with 16 bases between. Germline V gene lookup returns CDR1 GTSNPN and CDR2 SVGIG (reference sequence). The CDR3 has 15 amino acids. This CDR3 is CAWSPGTTSYTEAFF. CDR3 in DNA: TGTGCCTGGAGTCCCGGGACAACATCGTACACTGAAGCTTTCTTT.

The rearrangement uses TRBV4-2 and TRBJ2-2, with 7 bases identical to TRBD1. The CDR3 spans 17 residues. From germline, CDR1 is LGHNA and CDR2 YNFKEQ. The trim removed 1 base at V and 3 bases at J, leaving 8 bases unmatched. DNA for the CDR3: TGTGCCAGCAGCCAAGGTTTAAGGGGGCAAGACACCGGGGAGCTGTTTTTT. This translates into CASSQGLRGQDTGELFF.

The chain combines TRBV11-2 with TRBJ2-3; the match to TRBD2 covers 8 bases. The length of the CDR3 is 15 residues. The V gene's germline CDR1 is SGHAT and CDR2 FQNNGV. V lost 5 bases to trimming and J lost 0 bases; unmatched junction nucleotides: 4. CDR3: CASSGERGSTDTQYF. CDR3 DNA: TGTGCCAGCAGCGGGGAGCGGGGGAGCACAGATACGCAGTATTTT.

The chain is built from TRBV10-3 and TRBJ1-2; the D is unclear. CDR1 and CDR2 from the germline V gene are ENHRY and SYGVKD. The CDR3 spans 15 residues. Trimming left V 8 bases short and J 3 bases short, with 19 bases between. The CDR3 DNA follows: TGTGCCATCTACCTCGGCGGGGAGAAGGACTATGGCTACACCTTC. Its translation is CAIYLGGEKDYGYTF.

This chain links TRBV6-1 with TRBJ2-3; 13 positions match TRBD2. CDR3 length equals 14 residues. CDR1 is MNHNS, CDR2 SASEGT, per germline. J lost 11 bases, V lost 3 bases, and 5 bases had no gene match. The CDR3 protein is CASSDGLAGVVQYF. CDR3 nucleotides: TGTGCCAGCAGTGACGGACTAGCGGGAGTCGTGCAGTATTTT.

Judged by abundance, this clone is medium-sized. This sequence joins TRBV4-1 and TRBJ1-5; TRBD1 matches at 7 bases. The CDR3 is 16 residues long. CDR1 and CDR2 from the germline V gene are MGHRA and YSYEKL. J lost 5 bases, V lost 0 bases, and 7 bases had no gene match. As DNA, the CDR3 is TGCGCCAGCAGCCAAGACTCCTCACAGGGGTATCAGCCCCAGCATTTT. The encoded protein is CASSQDSSQGYQPQHF.

The chain has TRBV9 and TRBJ1-6, with a possible D match to TRBD1 (6 bases). This CDR3 contains 14 residues. Germline assignment: CDR1 SGDLS and CDR2 YYNGEE. Trimming took off 3 bases at V and 6 bases at J, with 10 bases between the two ends. The CDR3 protein is CASSEGEFNSPLHF. The CDR3 DNA is TGTGCCAGCAGCGAGGGGGAGTTTAATTCACCCCTCCACTTT.

J is TRBJ1-2 and V is TRBV7-2; TRBD1 agrees at 8 bases. The CDR3 is 16 residues long. After removal of 5 bases from V and 5 bases from J, the junction contained 13 bases not matched to a gene. Germline V gene lookup returns CDR1 SGHTA and CDR2 FQGNSA. The CDR3 sequence: CASSRGGQGASYGYTF. The CDR3 bases are TGTGCCAGCAGCCGAGGAGGGCAGGGGGCGTCTTATGGCTACACCTTC. The full variable domain, its missing parts supplied by reference TRBV7-2 and TRBJ1-2, is GAGVSQSPSNKVTEKGKDVELRCDPISGHTALYWYRQSLGQGLEFLIYFQGNSAPDKSGLPSDRFSAERTGGSVSTLTIQRTQQEDSAVYLCASSRGGQGASYGYTFGSGTRLTVV.

The chain is built from TRBV5-1 and TRBJ2-1; the D is unclear. V lost 3 bases and J 0 bases, leaving 10 bases between the germline ends. Germline V gene data show CDR1 as SGHRS and CDR2 as YFSETQ. The CDR3 spans 15 residues. The CDR3 bases are TGCGCCAGCAGCTCCTCTTACAGCTCCTACAATGAGCAGTTCTTC. Translated: CASSSSYSSYNEQFF.

The V and J genes are TRBV7-9 and TRBJ1-2; no clear D. Germline lookup yields CDR1 SEHNR and CDR2 FQNEAQ (reference sequence). Trimming shortened V by 1 base and J by 5 bases, and 14 bases separated the two germline ends. CDR3 length equals 15 residues. DNA of the CDR3: TGTGCCAGCAGCTTAGGCTCCCAAACCTTATATGGCTACACCTTC. Translating gives CASSLGSQTLYGYTF.

V usage is TRBV7-9 and J usage is TRBJ1-1; D not certain. The germline V and J ends were trimmed by 3 bases and 6 bases, with 2 bases remaining between them. Germline CDR1 SEHNR, CDR2 FQNEAQ (reference sequence). This CDR3 contains 10 residues. The CDR3 DNA reads TGTGCCAGCAGCTTTGCTGAAGCTTTCTTT. Its translation is CASSFAEAFF.

The chain employs TRBV2 and TRBJ1-5; D call uncertain. V lost 7 bases, J lost 2 bases, and 12 bases lay in between. CDR1 SNHLY and CDR2 FYNNEI come from the germline V gene. CDR3 length equals 14 residues. CDR3 in DNA: TGTGCCAGCAAGGTAGGCTTCGGCAATCAGCCCCAGCATTTT. Amino acids: CASKVGFGNQPQHF.

This chain connects TRBV16 to TRBJ1-2, with D perhaps matching TRBD1 (5 bases). The germline V gene has CDR1 KGHSY and CDR2 FQNENV. This CDR3 has 14 residues. The ends were cut back, 2 bases at V and 8 bases at J, with 15 bases in the middle. DNA of the CDR3: TGTGCCAGCAGCCAAAGGGGTGCACAGATCGGCTACACCTTC. This gives the protein CASSQRGAQIGYTF.